A selection of T cell receptor beta chains follows, all from one sample in a study of shared clonotypes between healthy human individuals. Sequencing used immunoSEQ multiplex PCR; TCRdb keeps in-frame clones, though not all of them. Of over a million clones listed, 98% are singletons. Sequencing input: naive CD4+ T cells sorted from blood. The source is a man aged 25 to 40 in good health. Each CDR3 is given with its conserved first and last residue. D genes are given only for firm matches. Some rows have no size entry. The others give once, few or many, or a class for an expanded clone.

>TRBV28|TRBD2|TRBJ2-2|once
CASSRAGLAGDGELFF
TGTGCCAGCAGCCGAGCGGGACTAGCGGGAGACGGGGAGCTGTTTTTT
>TRBV5-4|TRBD2|TRBJ2-5|.
CASSSGTSGQETQYF
TGTGCCAGCAGCTCCGGGACTAGCGGCCAAGAGACCCAGTACTTC
>TRBV2|.|TRBJ2-7|.
CASSDDLFYEQYF
TGTGCCAGCAGTGATGACCTTTTCTACGAGCAGTACTTC
>TRBV5-1|TRBD2|TRBJ2-1|.
CASSFTSGSSIEQFF
TGCGCCAGCAGCTTCACTAGCGGGAGTTCTATTGAGCAGTTCTTC
>TRBV28|TRBD1|TRBJ1-2|.
CASSPLRGGAGYTF
TGTGCCAGCAGTCCCCTCCGAGGGGGCGCCGGCTACACCTTC
>TRBV19|.|TRBJ1-3|.
CASSTSALRAYTIYF
TGTGCCAGTAGTACCTCTGCCCTCAGGGCCTACACCATATATTTT
>TRBV12-5|.|TRBJ1-1|.
CASGLTATEAFF
TGTGCTAGTGGTTTGACGGCCACTGAAGCTTTCTTT
>TRBV28|TRBD1|TRBJ2-1|.
CASSLFGQGADNEQFF
TGTGCCAGCAGTTTATTCGGACAGGGGGCTGACAATGAGCAGTTCTTC
>TRBV6-1|TRBD1|TRBJ1-2|.
CASSEGAGGYGYTF
TGTGCCAGCAGTGAAGGAGCAGGGGGCTATGGCTACACCTTC
>TRBV5-1|TRBD1|TRBJ1-1|.
CASSRGGQREAFF
TGCGCCAGCAGCCGCGGGGGACAGCGTGAAGCTTTCTTT
>TRBV30|.|TRBJ1-5|.
CAWSVPIGGGNQPQHF
TGTGCCTGGAGTGTACCAATCGGGGGCGGCAATCAGCCCCAGCATTTT
>TRBV4-1|.|TRBJ2-5|.
CASSQVTGLQETQYF
TGCGCCAGCAGCCAAGTTACGGGACTGCAAGAGACCCAGTACTTC
>TRBV5-1|.|TRBJ2-2|.
CASSISGKNTGELFF
TGCGCCAGCAGCATTAGCGGAAAGAACACCGGGGAGCTGTTTTTT
>TRBV4-1|TRBD1|TRBJ1-4|.
CASSHGQGAMTNEKLFF
TGCGCCAGCAGCCATGGACAGGGGGCGATGACTAATGAAAAACTGTTTTTT
>TRBV18|.|TRBJ1-2|.
CASSPNRAGGGYTF
TGTGCCAGCTCACCGAACCGGGCCGGAGGAGGCTACACCTTC
>TRBV10-3|TRBD1|TRBJ1-2|.
CAISDPGQGDYGYTF
TGTGCCATCAGTGACCCCGGACAGGGAGACTATGGCTACACCTTC
>TRBV5-4|.|TRBJ2-2|.
CASRPRTGELFF
TGTGCCAGCAGACCGCGTACCGGGGAGCTGTTTTTT
>TRBV7-2|.|TRBJ1-1|.
CASSPPGSGGSAEAFF
TGTGCCAGCAGCCCCCCAGGGTCGGGGGGGTCGGCTGAAGCTTTCTTT
>TRBV11-2|.|TRBJ2-7|.
CASKARLVYEQYF
TGTGCCAGCAAGGCCAGGCTAGTCTACGAGCAGTACTTC
>TRBV19|.|TRBJ2-2|.
CASSLERDTGELFF
TGTGCCAGTAGCCTTGAAAGGGACACCGGGGAGCTGTTTTTT
>TRBV18|.|TRBJ2-2|.
CASSPQGPNTGELFF
TGTGCCAGCTCACCACAGGGTCCGAACACCGGGGAGCTGTTTTTT
>TRBV7-9|TRBD2|TRBJ2-1|.
CASSRLAVNGADEQFF
TGTGCCAGCAGCAGACTAGCGGTAAACGGGGCCGATGAGCAGTTCTTC
>TRBV7-2|.|TRBJ2-7|.
CASSSTGTSYEQYF
TGTGCCAGCAGCTCTACAGGGACCTCCTACGAGCAGTACTTC
>TRBV19|TRBD2|TRBJ2-1|.
CASSPGTSGILEQFF
TGTGCCAGTAGTCCCGGGACTAGCGGGATCCTTGAGCAGTTCTTC
>TRBV19|.|TRBJ2-5|.
CASSIGSRGTQYF
TGTGCCAGTAGTATAGGGTCAAGGGGGACCCAGTACTTC
>TRBV28|.|TRBJ2-1|.
CASRLNNEQFF
TGTGCCAGCAGACTCAACAATGAGCAGTTCTTC
>TRBV7-3|.|TRBJ2-1|.
CASSLSAANEQFF
TGTGCCAGCAGCTTAAGTGCAGCCAATGAGCAGTTCTTC
>TRBV10-2|.|TRBJ2-5|.
CASREETQYF
TGCGCCAGCAGAGAAGAGACCCAGTACTTC
>TRBV5-1|.|TRBJ2-7|.
CASSSGPSDEQYF
TGCGCCAGCAGCTCCGGGCCGTCTGACGAGCAGTACTTC
>TRBV18|TRBD1|TRBJ2-3|.
CASSPLTGTNTDTQYF
TGTGCCAGCTCACCGTTGACAGGGACGAACACAGATACGCAGTATTTT
>TRBV18|TRBD2|TRBJ2-2|.
CASSPYTGLAGDTGELFF
TGTGCCAGCTCACCATATACGGGACTAGCGGGAGACACCGGGGAGCTGTTTTTT
>TRBV28|.|TRBJ1-1|.
CASREVGEAFF
TGTGCCAGCAGGGAGGTAGGTGAAGCTTTCTTT
>TRBV9|.|TRBJ2-7|.
CASSVGSGRGQYF
TGTGCCAGCAGCGTAGGTTCGGGACGCGGGCAGTACTTC
>TRBV19|.|TRBJ2-6|.
CASSPQSSGANVLTF
TGTGCCAGTAGTCCTCAGAGCTCTGGGGCCAACGTCCTGACTTTC
>TRBV7-3|.|TRBJ2-2|.
CASSRTNTGELFF
TGTGCCAGCAGCCGAACGAACACCGGGGAGCTGTTTTTT
>TRBV28|.|TRBJ1-5|.
CASSLVGTSGYSNQPQHF
TGTGCCAGCAGTTTAGTTGGCACGTCCGGTTATAGCAATCAGCCCCAGCATTTT